Described below is a single T cell receptor (beta chain) sequence and its context. Its target is not known. A multiplex PCR was run with 60 Vbeta primers and 13 Jbeta primers. Per the original methods: There were tens of millions of unique TCR beta chains by a later count, and some 10 million of them were shared. The data were produced by immunoSEQ multiplex PCR, yet TCRdb's version contains in-frame clones alone and is incomplete. The DNA was the basis for D and trimming; V, J and clone size are from that table. The data hold 150,000 to 200,000 clones, with roughly four fifths observed a single time. The V gene lost 3 bases and the J gene lost 2 bases, with 4 bases spanning the gap. This CDR3 comprises 12 residues. Germline-derived CDR1 and CDR2 are KGHSH and LQKENI. This sample is part of a study of cytomegalovirus exposure and HLA in healthy donors. General observations from the study: TCR beta V segments were, for the most part, productive about 87% or about 30% of the time in an earlier analysis. The authors considered a cluster of highly shared sequence variants likely to be a sequencing artifact.

Sequencing input: PBMCs. V usage is TRBV18 and J usage is TRBJ2-5; D is unclear. The sequence came from a girl aged 5-17 years in good health and CMV-seropositive. CDR3 coding DNA: TGTGCCAGCTCACCTTCACAAGAGACCCAGTACTTC. It codes for CASSPSQETQYF.